This TCR beta chain was sequenced during a study of PD-1 blockade in mismatch repair-deficient tumors. Overall study context: Patients had around twelve mismatch repair-deficient cancer types, all previously treated and progressing. General observations from the study: Rapid post-treatment expansion, then contraction, generally preceding radiologic response, marked tumor-resident clones.

A remark on this clone: The antigen is unknown.

The data were produced by immunoSEQ multiplex PCR, yet TCRdb's version contains in-frame clones alone and is incomplete. The table lists 95,000 to 150,000 clones, about 88% of them singletons, with about 13% in the top ten. V lost 0 bases to trimming and J lost 5 bases, with 13 bases between them. The CDR3 is 15 amino acids. In germline, CDR1 is LGHNA, CDR2 YSLEER. Every patient had mismatch repair deficiency by PCR or immunohistochemistry. TCRs were sequenced from a few patients responding to pembrolizumab. This sequence was found in an adult with mismatch repair-deficient cancer. This sample comprised peripheral blood, obtained 44 weeks after starting pembrolizumab. The chain is built from TRBV4-3 and TRBJ2-5; D remains unclear. The chain's CDR3 is CASSQESWPTETQYF. CDR3 nucleotides: TGCGCCAGCAGCCAAGAGTCTTGGCCTACGGAGACCCAGTACTTC.